Sequencing of this T cell receptor (beta chain) was carried out in a study of cytomegalovirus exposure and HLA in healthy donors. Study-wide context: The 110 or so validation repertoires used the same platform as the roughly 670 first-cohort repertoires, a later analysis reported.

In the case of this clone: Its antigen remains unknown.

Study-wide results and caveats: According to reports, the classifier identified cytomegalovirus status with high specificity and sensitivity. The study listed some 160 cytomegalovirus-associated TCR beta chains.

The CDR3 has 18 amino acids. Germline loops: CDR1 MNHEY, CDR2 SMNVEV (reference sequence). V shed 6 bases, J shed 0 bases, and the junction held 10 bases outside the gene matches. Clones were read by immunoSEQ multiplex PCR, and TCRdb kept only the in-frame ones, dropping some. This table has 100,000 to 150,000 clones, approximately 95% appearing once. The sequence was obtained from a man younger than 35 in good health and CMV-seronegative. The sequencing sample was made of PBMCs. The V gene is TRBV27, the J gene TRBJ2-6; 8 nucleotides line up with TRBD1. CDR3 nucleotides: TGTGCCAGCAGACCGCTTGGACAGGGCCTCTCTGGGGCCAACGTCCTGACTTTC. Translated: CASRPLGQGLSGANVLTF.